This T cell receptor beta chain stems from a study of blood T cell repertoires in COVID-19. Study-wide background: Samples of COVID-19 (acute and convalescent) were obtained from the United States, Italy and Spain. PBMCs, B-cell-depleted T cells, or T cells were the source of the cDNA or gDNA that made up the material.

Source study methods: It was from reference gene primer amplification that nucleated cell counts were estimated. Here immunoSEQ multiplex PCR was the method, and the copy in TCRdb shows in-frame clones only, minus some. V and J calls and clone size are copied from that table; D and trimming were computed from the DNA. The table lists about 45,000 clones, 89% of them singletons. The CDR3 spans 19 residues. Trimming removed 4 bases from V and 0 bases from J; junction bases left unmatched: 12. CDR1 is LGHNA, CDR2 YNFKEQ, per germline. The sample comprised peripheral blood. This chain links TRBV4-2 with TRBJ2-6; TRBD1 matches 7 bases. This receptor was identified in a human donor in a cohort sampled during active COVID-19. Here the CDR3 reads CASSPGKDRAISGANVLTF. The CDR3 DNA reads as TGTGCCAGCAGCCCAGGAAAAGACAGGGCCATCTCTGGGGCCAACGTCCTGACTTTC.